These 29 T cell receptor beta chains originate from one sample sequenced in a study of CD8 T cells in ankylosing spondylitis. General study findings and limits: A TCR beta motif of eight or nine highly homologous variants seemed to mark ankylosing spondylitis blood.

Their antigens remain unidentified. One entry per CDR3 protein results from TCRdb running MiXCR on the 5' RACE reads. The data contain 500,000 to 550,000 distinct CDR3 sequences, approximately 11% of them singletons. Sequencing was performed on blood, either unsorted or a sorted T cell fraction (not recorded which). These TCRs come from a male donor with ankylosing spondylitis.

This chain links TRBV28 with TRBJ2-7; D is possibly TRBD2 (5 bases). V shed 5 bases and J shed 3 bases, with 11 bases lying between them. The CDR3 has 13 residues. Germline lookup yields CDR1 MDHEN and CDR2 SYDVKM. The CDR3, as DNA: TGTGCCAGCAGTCCCGGGGAGAGCTACGAGCAGTACGTC. This sequence encodes CASSPGESYEQYV.

The rearrangement uses TRBV5-1 and TRBJ2-7, with 11 bases that match TRBD2. V lost 4 bases to trimming and J lost 4 bases; unmatched junction nucleotides: 10. CDR1 SGHRS and CDR2 YFSETQ come from the germline V gene. The CDR3 covers 16 residues. CDR3 amino acids: CASSPGTSGILYEQYV. The CDR3 DNA is TGCGCCAGCAGCCCGGGGACTAGCGGAATACTATACGAGCAGTACGTC.

This clonotype occurred a few times. The chain employs TRBV18 and TRBJ2-1; D possibly corresponds to TRBD2 (6 bases). This CDR3 is built from 15 residues. The V and J ends lost 2 bases and 5 bases respectively, with 13 bases between them. The V gene's germline CDR1 is KGHSH and CDR2 LQKENI. CDR3 amino acids: CASSPVIQRDNEQFF. CDR3 DNA: TGTGCCAGCTCACCAGTCATCCAGCGGGACAATGAGCAGTTCTTC.

The rearrangement uses TRBV4-1 and TRBJ2-4; 8 positions match TRBD1. J lost 3 bases, V lost 4 bases, and 5 bases had no gene match. This CDR3 spans 15 amino acids. Germline V gene lookup returns CDR1 MGHRA and CDR2 YSYEKL. The CDR3 DNA sequence: TGCGCCAGCAGCCCGGGGACAGGCAGCAAAAACATTCAGTACTTC. Protein sequence: CASSPGTGSKNIQYF.

The chain recombines TRBV12-3 or TRBV12-4 with TRBJ1-1; D unclear. The CDR3 is made up of 15 amino acids. Trimming took 1 base from V and 1 from J, leaving 10 bases between them. Written as DNA, the CDR3 is TGTGCCAGCAGTTTAGTATTAGTGTGGAACACTGAAGCTTTCTTT. Encoded protein: CASSLVLVWNTEAFF.

For this clonotype: The missing conserved phenylalanine or tryptophan at the end of this CDR3 makes a read error likely. The limits of the CDR3 on the DNA are not certain, so only TCRdb's listed CDR3 is given. The chain is built from TRBV21-1 and TRBJ2-4; TRBD1, the table's D call, lacks a check against the DNA. TRBV21-1 has pseudogene status. The CDR3 is 12 residues long, ends included. The CDR3: CASSKERAPRYS.

This clonotype was counted a few times. V gene TRBV7-2 combines with J gene TRBJ2-7; D remains unclear. V gave up 5 bases and J gave up 2 bases, with 13 bases separating them. The germline V gene has CDR1 SGHTA and CDR2 FQGNSA. This CDR3 contains 14 residues. CDR3 sequence: CASSPQKGPYEQYF. The CDR3 bases are TGTGCCAGCAGCCCCCAGAAGGGCCCCTACGAGCAGTACTTC.

This clonotype was seen a few times. This sequence joins TRBV7-8 and TRBJ2-2, with D perhaps given as TRBD1 or TRBD2 (5 bases each). V lost 4 bases and J lost 3, with 12 bases in between. Per germline, CDR1 SGHVS and CDR2 FQNEAQ. This CDR3 has 15 amino acids. The CDR3 sequence is CASSSREGDTGELFF. DNA for the CDR3: TGTGCCAGCAGCTCCCGGGAAGGGGACACCGGGGAGCTGTTTTTT.

This clonotype was seen at least ten times. J is TRBJ1-6 and V is TRBV12-3 or TRBV12-4; D call uncertain. V was pared by 0 bases and J by 8 bases, with 11 bases between. The CDR3 is 15 residues long. CDR3 nucleotide sequence: TGTGCCAGCAGTTTAGCCGGAGGTACCCATTCACCCCTCCACTTT. This translates into CASSLAGGTHSPLHF.

This clonotype was counted ten times or more. The genes are TRBV7-2 and TRBJ2-3; D call uncertain. V dropped 2 bases and J dropped 10 bases, with 10 bases sitting between them. This CDR3 has 12 residues. CDR1 is SGHTA, CDR2 FQGNSA, per germline. The CDR3 protein is CASSLSEWAQYF. DNA for the CDR3: TGTGCCAGCAGCTTATCGGAATGGGCGCAGTATTTT.

This rearrangement joins TRBV9 to TRBJ1-1; 7 positions agree with TRBD1. With 0 bases clipped from V and 3 bases from J, the junction kept 11 bases outside the gene matches. The V gene's germline CDR1 is SGDLS and CDR2 YYNGEE. This CDR3 spans 17 amino acids. The CDR3 region is CASSVARTGPPHTEAFF. The CDR3 DNA is TGTGCCAGCAGCGTAGCCAGGACAGGTCCGCCACACACTGAAGCTTTCTTT. The variable domain in full, with the rest retrieved from reference TRBV9 and TRBJ1-1, is DSGVTQTPKHLITATGQRVTLRCSPRSGDLSVYWYQQSLDQGLQFLIQYYNGEERAKGNILERFSAQQFPDLHSELNLSSLELGDSALYFCASSVARTGPPHTEAFFGQGTRLTVV.

This clonotype showed up just a few times. The V and J genes are TRBV2 and TRBJ2-3; TRBD1 matches 10 bases. This CDR3 contains 15 residues. CDR1 is SNHLY and CDR2 is FYNNEI in the germline V gene. Losses at the gene ends were 6 bases for V and 3 bases for J; bases not matched to a gene: 6. CDR3 protein: CASRGPGQGTDTQYF. CDR3 bases: TGTGCCAGCAGGGGACCGGGACAGGGGACAGATACGCAGTATTTT.

This chain joins TRBV4-1 and TRBJ1-2; perhaps TRBD1 as D (6 bases). The germline CDR1 and CDR2 sequences are MGHRA and YSYEKL. The V gene lost 1 base and the J gene lost 2 bases, with 14 bases spanning the gap. The CDR3 has 16 residues. CDR3 nucleotide sequence: TGCGCCAGCAGCCAAGTCGGGACACAATCAAACTATGGCTACACCTTC. Translated: CASSQVGTQSNYGYTF.

The rearrangement joins TRBV2 to TRBJ1-1; D call uncertain. Trimming took 1 base from V and 3 from J, leaving 12 bases between them. There are 15 residues in the CDR3. The germline V gene encodes CDR1 SNHLY and CDR2 FYNNEI. As DNA, the CDR3 is TGTGCCAGCAGTGAAGTGGGTATAGGTGACACTGAAGCTTTCTTT. Protein product: CASSEVGIGDTEAFF. The full variable domain, its missing parts supplied by reference TRBV2 and TRBJ1-1, is EPEVTQTPSHQVTQMGQEVILRCVPISNHLYFYWYRQILGQKVEFLVSFYNNEISEKSEIFDDQFSVERPDGSNFTLKIRSTKLEDSAMYFCASSEVGIGDTEAFFGQGTRLTVV.

This clonotype came up a few times. The V call is TRBV5-1, the J call TRBJ2-1, with 10 bases matching TRBD1. The germline V gene has CDR1 SGHRS and CDR2 YFSETQ. The CDR3 loop spans 19 amino acids. The trim removed 5 bases at V and 0 bases at J, leaving 14 bases unmatched. The CDR3 spells CASSSGTGAPQGSYNEQFF. CDR3 sequence (DNA): TGCGCCAGCAGTTCCGGGACAGGGGCACCCCAAGGCTCCTACAATGAGCAGTTCTTC.

This clonotype was detected only a few times. The chain links TRBV20-1 to TRBJ1-2; no clear D gene. The CDR3 runs 11 residues. Between the trimmed V and J ends, which lost 4 bases and 0 bases, there was a span of 3 bases. CDR1 is DFQATT and CDR2 is SNEGSKA in the germline V gene (reference sequence). This chain's CDR3 is CSATTNYGYTF. The CDR3, as DNA: TGCAGTGCTACCACTAACTATGGCTACACCTTC.

The chain joins TRBV11-2 to TRBJ2-1; 7 nucleotides align to TRBD1. Per the germline V gene, CDR1 is SGHAT and CDR2 is FQNNGV. After removal of 5 bases from V and 4 bases from J, the junction contained 11 bases not matched to a gene. This CDR3 spans 16 amino acids. The CDR3 here is CASSPQVPGGYNEQFF. The DNA of the CDR3 is TGTGCCAGCAGCCCTCAAGTGCCAGGGGGTTACAATGAGCAGTTCTTC.

Turning to this clonotype: A much larger clone lies one base from this, so it may be a read error. The gene calls are TRBV10-3 and TRBJ2-5, with 8 nucleotides matching TRBD2. The CDR3 is 13 residues long. Germline CDR1 is ENHRY and CDR2 is SYGVKD. Here the CDR3 reads CAIGERELETQYF. CDR3 nucleotides: TGTGCCATCGGTGAGCGGGAGTTGGAGACCCAGTACTTC.

The gene calls are TRBV5-1 and TRBJ1-2; 8 nucleotides line up with TRBD1. With V trimmed by 0 bases and J by 6 bases, 13 bases remained unmatched. The CDR3 sequence is 17 residues long. From germline, CDR1 is SGHRS and CDR2 YFSETQ. The CDR3 DNA reads as TGCGCCAGCAGCTTGGCCGGGACAGGTCCATCGATAAATGGCTACACCTTC. It codes for CASSLAGTGPSINGYTF.

The sample holds a few counts of this clonotype. The rearrangement links TRBV7-2 to TRBJ1-2; D gene ambiguous. The CDR3 spans 13 residues. V was pared by 7 bases and J by 8 bases, with 17 bases between. In germline, CDR1 is SGHTA, CDR2 FQGNSA. The CDR3 sequence: CASTPRVGGGYTF. CDR3 nucleotide sequence: TGTGCCAGCACCCCCCGCGTGGGTGGAGGCTACACCTTC.

There are a few counts of this clonotype. This chain joins TRBV5-1 and TRBJ2-5; 8 bases match TRBD1. V dropped 4 bases and J dropped 0; count of bases not matched to a gene: 20. The CDR3 is 20 residues long. The germline CDR1 and CDR2 sequences are SGHRS and YFSETQ. The CDR3 region has the DNA TGCGCCAGCAGCAGCAAGGTGAATGCACACACAGGGGGGTACCAAGAGACCCAGTACTTC. Its protein product is CASSSKVNAHTGGYQETQYF.

This clonotype was detected a few times. This chain uses TRBV15 with TRBJ2-1; 14 nucleotides agree with TRBD2. This CDR3 has 15 amino acids. CDR1 LNHNV and CDR2 YYDKDF come from the germline V gene (reference sequence). The ends lost 5 bases at V and 9 bases at J; junction bases unmatched: 6. For the CDR3, the DNA is TGTGCCACCAGCGTTGGGACTAGCGGGAGTACTGAGCAGTTCTTC. Its protein is CATSVGTSGSTEQFF.

There are a few counts of this clonotype. The V gene is TRBV18, the J gene TRBJ2-1; TRBD2 matches 11 bases. Germline lookup yields CDR1 KGHSH and CDR2 LQKENI. Trimming at V came to 6 bases and at J to 2 bases, leaving 6 bases not matched to a gene. The length of the CDR3 is 16 residues. The CDR3 sequence: CASSAGTSGTYNEQFF. CDR3 in DNA: TGTGCCAGCTCGGCCGGGACTAGCGGAACCTACAATGAGCAGTTCTTC.

This clonotype is a singleton in its sample. The chain recombines TRBV20-1 with TRBJ2-1; the D is unclear. The CDR3 is 12 amino acids. V was clipped by 6 bases and J by 3 bases, with 9 bases between them. Germline assignment: CDR1 DFQATT and CDR2 SNEGSKA (reference sequence). CDR3 amino acids: CSAGPVYNEQFF. The DNA of the CDR3 is TGCAGTGCAGGTCCAGTCTACAATGAGCAGTTCTTC.

This clonotype was observed many times. The rearrangement links TRBV5-1 to TRBJ1-1; tentatively, D is TRBD1 (6 bases). Deletions cut 1 base from V and 0 bases from J, with 7 bases between. CDR3 length equals 14 residues. Looked up from germline, CDR1 is SGHRS and CDR2 is YFSETQ. The CDR3 nucleotides are TGCGCCAGCAGCTTGCAGGGGATGAACACTGAAGCTTTCTTT. Its translation is CASSLQGMNTEAFF.

The chain uses TRBV24-1 and TRBJ1-1; TRBD1 aligns across 8 bases. CDR1 KGHDR and CDR2 SFDVKD come from the germline V gene. There are 17 residues in the CDR3. V gave up 3 bases and J gave up 6 bases; unmatched junction bases: 14. The CDR3: CATSDPPGQGTYPEAFF. CDR3 sequence (DNA): TGTGCCACCAGTGATCCCCCCGGACAGGGAACTTACCCTGAAGCTTTCTTT.

This clonotype occurred a few times. The J gene is TRBJ1-2, the V gene TRBV6-2 or TRBV6-3; the D gene is possibly TRBD1 (5 bases). The ends were cut back, 5 bases at V and 6 bases at J, with 10 bases in the middle. This CDR3 comprises 12 residues. From germline, CDR1 is MNHEY and CDR2 SVGEGT. In DNA, the CDR3 is TGTGCCAGCAGTCGTCAGGGAGATGGCTACACCTTC. Amino acid sequence: CASSRQGDGYTF.

V gene TRBV6-1 combines with J gene TRBJ2-1; the D gene could be TRBD1 or TRBD2 (5 bases each). Trimming removed 6 bases from V and 7 bases from J, with 19 bases in between. The CDR3 has 15 amino acids. Germline lookup yields CDR1 MNHNS and CDR2 SASEGT. In DNA form, the CDR3 reads TGTGCCAGCAGCCCGGATAGGGACCACGTAAATGAGCAGTTCTTC. Its protein is CASSPDRDHVNEQFF.

In its sample, this clonotype was seen a few times. The chain recombines TRBV20-1 with TRBJ1-5; D not certain. Germline lookup yields CDR1 DFQATT and CDR2 SNEGSKA (reference sequence). V dropped 6 bases and J dropped 2 bases, with 11 bases sitting between them. This CDR3 contains 13 residues. The CDR3: CSAPNIGNQPQHF. The CDR3 DNA follows: TGCAGTGCCCCCAATATCGGCAATCAGCCCCAGCATTTT.